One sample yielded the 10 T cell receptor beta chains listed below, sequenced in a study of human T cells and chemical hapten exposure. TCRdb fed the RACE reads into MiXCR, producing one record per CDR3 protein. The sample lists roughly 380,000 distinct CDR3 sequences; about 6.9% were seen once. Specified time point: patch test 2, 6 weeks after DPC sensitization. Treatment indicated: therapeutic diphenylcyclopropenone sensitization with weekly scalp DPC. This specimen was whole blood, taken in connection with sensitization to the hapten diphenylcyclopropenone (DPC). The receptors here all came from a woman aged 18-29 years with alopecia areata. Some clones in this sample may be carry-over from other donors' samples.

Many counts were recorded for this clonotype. CDR3 loop: CASSLALGDTQYF. The CDR3, as DNA: TGTGCCAGCAGCTTAGCGTTGGGAGATACGCAGTATTTT. The genes are TRBV7-6 and TRBJ2-3; D not certain. Germline lookup yields CDR1 SGHVS and CDR2 FNYEAQ. CDR3 length: 13 amino acids. With 0 bases removed from V and 5 bases from J, the gap between germline ends came to 6 bases.

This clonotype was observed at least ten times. CDR3 loop: CASSFGDTQYF. In DNA, the CDR3 is TGTGCCAGCAGCTTCGGAGATACGCAGTATTTT. The rearrangement uses TRBV7-2 and TRBJ2-3; D gene uncertain. The V gene lost 3 bases and the J gene lost 5 bases, with 3 bases spanning the gap. The germline V gene encodes CDR1 SGHTA and CDR2 FQGNSA. There are 11 residues in the CDR3.

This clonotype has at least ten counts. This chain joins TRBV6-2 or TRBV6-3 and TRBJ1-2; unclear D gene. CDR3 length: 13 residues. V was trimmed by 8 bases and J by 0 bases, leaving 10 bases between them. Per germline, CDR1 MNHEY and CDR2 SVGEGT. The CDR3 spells CASSGATNYGYTF. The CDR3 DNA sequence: TGTGCCAGCTCAGGAGCAACTAACTATGGCTACACCTTC.

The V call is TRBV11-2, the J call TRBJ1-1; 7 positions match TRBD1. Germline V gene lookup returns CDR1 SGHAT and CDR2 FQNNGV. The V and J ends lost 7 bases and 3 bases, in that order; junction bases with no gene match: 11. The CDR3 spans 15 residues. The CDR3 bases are TGTGCCAGCACCATTGACAGGGAGCGGTACACTGAAGCTTTCTTT. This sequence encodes CASTIDRERYTEAFF.

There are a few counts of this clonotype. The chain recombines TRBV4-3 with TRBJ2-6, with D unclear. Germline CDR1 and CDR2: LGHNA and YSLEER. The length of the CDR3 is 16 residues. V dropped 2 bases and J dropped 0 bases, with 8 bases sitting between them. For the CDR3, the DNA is TGCGCCAGCAGCCAACTTTATGACTCTGGGGCCAACGTCCTGACTTTC. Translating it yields CASSQLYDSGANVLTF.

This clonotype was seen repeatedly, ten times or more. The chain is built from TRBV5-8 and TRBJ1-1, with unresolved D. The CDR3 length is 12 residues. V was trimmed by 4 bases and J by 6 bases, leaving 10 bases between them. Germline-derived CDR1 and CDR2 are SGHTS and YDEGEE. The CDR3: CASSRLIAEAFF. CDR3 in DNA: TGTGCCAGCAGCCGCTTGATCGCTGAAGCTTTCTTT.

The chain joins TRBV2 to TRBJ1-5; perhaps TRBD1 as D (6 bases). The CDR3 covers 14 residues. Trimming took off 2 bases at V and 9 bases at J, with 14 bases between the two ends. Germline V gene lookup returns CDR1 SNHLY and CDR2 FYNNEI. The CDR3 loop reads CASSESGGGSPQHF. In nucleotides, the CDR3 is TGTGCCAGCAGTGAATCCGGGGGCGGTTCGCCCCAGCATTTT.

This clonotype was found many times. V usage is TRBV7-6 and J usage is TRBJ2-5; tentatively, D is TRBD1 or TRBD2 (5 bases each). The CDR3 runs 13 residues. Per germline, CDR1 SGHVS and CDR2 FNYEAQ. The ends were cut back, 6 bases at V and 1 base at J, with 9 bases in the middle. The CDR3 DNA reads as TGTGCCAGCAGGGGGACGGTCCAAGAGACCCAGTACTTC. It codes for CASRGTVQETQYF.

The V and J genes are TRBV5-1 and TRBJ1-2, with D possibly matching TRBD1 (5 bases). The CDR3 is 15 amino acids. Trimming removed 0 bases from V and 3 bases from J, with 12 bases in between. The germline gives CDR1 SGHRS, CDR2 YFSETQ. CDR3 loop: CASSLEGEVDYGYTF. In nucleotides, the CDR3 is TGCGCCAGCAGCTTGGAAGGGGAGGTTGACTATGGCTACACCTTC.

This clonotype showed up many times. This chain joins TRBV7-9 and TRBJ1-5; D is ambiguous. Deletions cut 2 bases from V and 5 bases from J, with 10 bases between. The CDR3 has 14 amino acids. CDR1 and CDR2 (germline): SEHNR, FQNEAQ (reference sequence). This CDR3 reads CASSLSGPDQPQHF. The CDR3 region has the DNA TGTGCCAGCAGCTTATCCGGGCCGGATCAGCCCCAGCATTTT.